In its sample, the clone carrying this T cell receptor beta chain was seen many times. Investigators prepared the TCR beta libraries by applying iRepertoire HTBI primers and Arm-PCR of CDR3 regions. MiXCR, run by TCRdb on the multiplex PCR reads, gives a single entry per CDR3 protein. Of some 300,000 distinct CDR3 sequences in the sample, 22% were seen once. V dropped 3 bases and J dropped 4; count of bases not matched to a gene: 2. The CDR3 is 14 residues long. Germline V gene data show CDR1 as SNHLY and CDR2 as FYNNEI. Time point in this sample: persistent/refractory GD, antithyroid drugs over 5 years with positive TRAb. Generation of the TCR library employed RNA extracted from PBMCs. The data belong to a study of regulatory T cells in long-lasting Graves disease.

Sequencing was performed on peripheral blood mononuclear cells (PBMCs), taken when the disease was refractory, from a patient treated with antithyroid drugs. This sequence joins TRBV2 and TRBJ1-1; 10 bases are shared with TRBD1. This TCR was sampled from a female donor with Graves disease. The CDR3 sequence is CASSDDRGPTEAFF. In DNA form, the CDR3 reads TGTGCCAGCAGTGACGACAGGGGGCCCACTGAAGCTTTCTTT.